This T cell receptor beta chain emerged from a study of blood T cells in healthy people across ages. Study background: When template switching was applied, about one barcoded beta molecule was captured per two T cells.

The study, taken as a whole, reports: Getting older went along with TCR beta diversity per million T cells dropping roughly linearly. Long-lived and aged donors differed, with more naive CD4+ cells and higher diversity in the long-lived.

The germline V and J ends were trimmed by 3 bases and 11 bases, with 9 bases remaining between them. The length of the CDR3 is 10 residues. Germline CDR1 and CDR2: DFQATT and SNEGSKA (reference sequence). It was with a sample-barcoded 5' primer and a J-beta primer mix that a second PCR of roughly 7 to 12 cycles was run. Carrying 12 random nucleotides, a template-switch adaptor labeled each individual cDNA molecule. TCRdb redid the calling of the 5' RACE reads with MiXCR, one entry per CDR3 protein. Here the sample spans 1.5 million or so distinct CDR3 sequences, 42% being singletons. About this clonotype itself: Its cognate antigen is unknown.

The sequencing sample was made of blood. The source of this sequence is a woman between 18 and 30 years old in good health. V gene TRBV20-1 combines with J gene TRBJ2-3; D gene uncertain. CDR3 coding DNA: TGCAGTGCTAGGGATCTTATGCAGTATTTT. It is translated as CSARDLMQYF.